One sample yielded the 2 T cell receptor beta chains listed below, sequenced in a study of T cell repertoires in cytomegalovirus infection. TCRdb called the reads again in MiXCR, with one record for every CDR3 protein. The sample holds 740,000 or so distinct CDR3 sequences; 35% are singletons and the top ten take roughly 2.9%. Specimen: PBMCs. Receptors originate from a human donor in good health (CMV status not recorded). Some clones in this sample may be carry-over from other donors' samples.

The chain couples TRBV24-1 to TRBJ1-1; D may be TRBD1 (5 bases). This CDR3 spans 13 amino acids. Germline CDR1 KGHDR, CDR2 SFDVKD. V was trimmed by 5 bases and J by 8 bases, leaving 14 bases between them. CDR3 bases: TGTGCCACCAGTGCGGGGGGATGGGACGAAGCTTTCTTT. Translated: CATSAGGWDEAFF.

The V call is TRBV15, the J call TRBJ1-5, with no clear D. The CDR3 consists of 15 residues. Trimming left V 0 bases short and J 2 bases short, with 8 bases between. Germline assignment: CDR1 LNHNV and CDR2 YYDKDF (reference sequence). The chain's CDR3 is CATSRDGGGNQPQHF. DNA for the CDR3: TGTGCCACCAGCAGAGATGGCGGGGGCAATCAGCCCCAGCATTTT. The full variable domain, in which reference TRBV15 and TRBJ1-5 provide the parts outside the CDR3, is DAMVIQNPRYQVTQFGKPVTLSCSQTLNHNVMYWYQQKSSQAPKLLFHYYDKDFNNEADTPDNFQSRRPNTSFCFLDIRSPGLGDTAMYLCATSRDGGGNQPQHFGDGTRLSIL.